This TCR beta chain was obtained from a study of blood T cell repertoires in COVID-19. Only in-frame clones appear in the TCRdb table, and some are missing; sequencing was by immunoSEQ multiplex PCR. Among over 200,000 clones, about 90% were seen once, and the ten largest hold about 10%. The CDR3 is 15 amino acids. The receptor was derived from a man under 40 who had recovered from COVID-19. This rearrangement joins TRBV21-1 to TRBJ2-7; no DNA check was done on the table's D call, TRBD1. TRBV21-1 is tagged as a pseudogene. Sequencing was carried out using PBMCs or T cells enriched from blood (not recorded which). In nucleotides, the CDR3 is TGTGCCAGCCACAAGGCCGGGACAGGGCCGGGCGAGCAGTACTTC. This sequence encodes CASHKAGTGPGEQYF.